The clone carrying this T cell receptor beta chain occurred once. The data stem from a study of blood T cells in healthy people across ages. Germline V gene lookup returns CDR1 SGHDT and CDR2 YYEEEE. V was trimmed by 4 bases and J by 5 bases, leaving 18 bases between them. The CDR3 loop spans 15 amino acids. The authors ran a second PCR of 7 to 11 cycles using a sample-barcoded 5' primer and a J-beta primer mix. TCRdb re-called the 5' RACE reads with MiXCR, one entry per CDR3 protein. This repertoire shows 700,000 to 950,000 distinct CDR3 sequences, over 45% found once; its top ten account for approximately 21%.

Source material: blood. The receptor's source is a young man in good health. This chain links TRBV5-6 with TRBJ2-5, with D possibly being TRBD1 or TRBD2 (5 bases each). The CDR3 DNA follows: TGTGCCAGCAGCAACCGGGACCAAAGTCGGGAGACCCAGTACTTC. Its translation is CASSNRDQSRETQYF. Together with reference TRBV5-6 and TRBJ2-5, the CDR3 gives the full variable domain: DAGVTQSPTHLIKTRGQQVTLRCSPKSGHDTVSWYQQALGQGPQFIFQYYEEEERQRGNFPDRFSGHQFPNYSSELNVNALLLGDSALYLCASSNRDQSRETQYFGPGTRLLVL.